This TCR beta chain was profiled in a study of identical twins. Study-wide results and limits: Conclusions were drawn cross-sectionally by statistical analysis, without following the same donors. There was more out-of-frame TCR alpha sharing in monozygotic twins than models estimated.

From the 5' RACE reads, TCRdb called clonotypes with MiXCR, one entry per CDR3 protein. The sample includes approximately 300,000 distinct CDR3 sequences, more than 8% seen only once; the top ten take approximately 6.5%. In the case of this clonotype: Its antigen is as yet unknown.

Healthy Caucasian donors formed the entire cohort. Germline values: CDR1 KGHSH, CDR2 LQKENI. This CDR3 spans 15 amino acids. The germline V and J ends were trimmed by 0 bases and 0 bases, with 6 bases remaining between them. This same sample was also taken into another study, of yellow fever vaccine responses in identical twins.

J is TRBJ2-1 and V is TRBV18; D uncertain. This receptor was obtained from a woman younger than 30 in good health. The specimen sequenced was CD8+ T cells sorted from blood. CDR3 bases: TGTGCCAGCTCACCACCAAACTACTCCTACAATGAGCAGTTCTTC. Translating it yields CASSPPNYSYNEQFF.